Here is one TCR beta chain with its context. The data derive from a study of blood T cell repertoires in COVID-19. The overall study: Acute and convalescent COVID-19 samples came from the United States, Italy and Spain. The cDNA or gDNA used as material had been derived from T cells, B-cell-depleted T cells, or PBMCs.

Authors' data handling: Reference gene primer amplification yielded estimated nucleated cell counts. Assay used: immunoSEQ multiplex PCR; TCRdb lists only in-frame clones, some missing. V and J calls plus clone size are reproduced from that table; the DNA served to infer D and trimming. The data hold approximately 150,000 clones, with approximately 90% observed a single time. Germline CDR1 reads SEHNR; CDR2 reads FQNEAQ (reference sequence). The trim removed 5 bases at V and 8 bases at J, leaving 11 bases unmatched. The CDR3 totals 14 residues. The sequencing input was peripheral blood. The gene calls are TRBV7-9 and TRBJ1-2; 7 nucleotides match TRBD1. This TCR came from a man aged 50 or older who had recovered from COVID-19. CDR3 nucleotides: TGTGCCAGCAGCCCAGGGACAGTAGGTGGGGGCTACACCTTC. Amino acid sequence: CASSPGTVGGGYTF.